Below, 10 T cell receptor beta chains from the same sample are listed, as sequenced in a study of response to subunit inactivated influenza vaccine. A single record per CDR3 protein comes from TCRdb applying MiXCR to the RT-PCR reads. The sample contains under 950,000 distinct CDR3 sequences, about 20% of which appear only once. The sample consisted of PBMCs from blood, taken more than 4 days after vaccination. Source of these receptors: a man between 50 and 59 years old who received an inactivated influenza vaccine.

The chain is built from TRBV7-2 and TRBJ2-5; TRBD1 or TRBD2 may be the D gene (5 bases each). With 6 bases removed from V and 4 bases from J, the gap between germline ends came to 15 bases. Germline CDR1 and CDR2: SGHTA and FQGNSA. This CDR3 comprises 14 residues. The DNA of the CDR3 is TGTGCCAGCAGTCAGAGGGCCGGGGCAGAGACCCAGTACTTC. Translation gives CASSQRAGAETQYF.

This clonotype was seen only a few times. The CDR3 loop reads CASRLRQGEAFF. The CDR3 nucleotides read TGTGCCAGCCGACTCCGACAGGGCGAAGCTTTCTTT. The chain uses TRBV25-1 and TRBJ1-1, with TRBD1 matching 7 bases. CDR3 size: 12 residues. J lost 8 bases, V lost 8 bases, and 8 bases had no gene match. The germline V gene has CDR1 MGHDK and CDR2 SYGVNS.

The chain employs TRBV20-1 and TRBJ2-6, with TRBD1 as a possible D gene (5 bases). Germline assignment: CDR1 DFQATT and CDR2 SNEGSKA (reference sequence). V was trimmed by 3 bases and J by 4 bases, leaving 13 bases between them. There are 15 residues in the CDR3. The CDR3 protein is CSASKTDPGANVLTF. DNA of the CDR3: TGCAGTGCTAGTAAGACAGATCCCGGGGCCAACGTCCTGACTTTC.

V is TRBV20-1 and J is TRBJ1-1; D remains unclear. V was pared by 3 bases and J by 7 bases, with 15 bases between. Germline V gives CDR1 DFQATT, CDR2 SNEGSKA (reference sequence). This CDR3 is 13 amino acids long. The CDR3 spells CSASFPRLYEAFF. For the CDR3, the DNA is TGCAGTGCTAGTTTCCCCAGATTGTATGAAGCTTTCTTT.

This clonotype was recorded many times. The chain's CDR3 is CASRGRVRGTEAFF. The CDR3 region has the DNA TGTGCCAGCAGAGGACGGGTCCGGGGCACTGAAGCTTTCTTT. The chain employs TRBV7-9 and TRBJ1-1; D ambiguous. CDR3 size: 14 residues. Germline V gene data show CDR1 as SEHNR and CDR2 as FQNEAQ (reference sequence). Trimming shortened V by 6 bases and J by 4 bases, and 15 bases separated the two germline ends.

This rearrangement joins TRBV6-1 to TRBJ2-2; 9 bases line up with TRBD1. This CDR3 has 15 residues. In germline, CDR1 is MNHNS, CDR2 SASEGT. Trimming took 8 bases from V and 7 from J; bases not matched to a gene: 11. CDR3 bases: TGTGCCAGCCGTGGGACAGGGCGGAGGGGCGGGGAGCTGTTTTTT. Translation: CASRGTGRRGGELFF.

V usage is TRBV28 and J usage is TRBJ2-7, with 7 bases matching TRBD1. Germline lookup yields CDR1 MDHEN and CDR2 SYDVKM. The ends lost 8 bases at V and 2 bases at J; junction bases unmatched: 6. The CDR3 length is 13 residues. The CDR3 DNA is TGTGCCAGCGGCCCGGGACAGCCCTACGAGCAGTACTTC. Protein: CASGPGQPYEQYF. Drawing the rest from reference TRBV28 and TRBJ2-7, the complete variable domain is DVKVTQSSRYLVKRTGEKVFLECVQDMDHENMFWYRQDPGLGLRLIYFSYDVKMKEKGDIPEGYSVSREKKERFSLILESASTNQTSMYLCASGPGQPYEQYFGPGTRLTVT.

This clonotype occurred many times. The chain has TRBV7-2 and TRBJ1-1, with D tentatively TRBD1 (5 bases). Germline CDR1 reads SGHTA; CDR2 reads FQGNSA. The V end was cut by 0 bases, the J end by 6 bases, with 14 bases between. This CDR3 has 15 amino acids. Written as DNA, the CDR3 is TGTGCCAGCAGCTTAGCGTGGCAGGGTAACTCTGAAGCTTTCTTT. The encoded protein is CASSLAWQGNSEAFF.

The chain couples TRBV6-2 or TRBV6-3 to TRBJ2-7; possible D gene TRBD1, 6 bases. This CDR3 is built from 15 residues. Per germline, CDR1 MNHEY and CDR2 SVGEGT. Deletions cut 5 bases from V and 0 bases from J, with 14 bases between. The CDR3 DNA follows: TGTGCCAGCAGTCCCGGGACACAGAACTCCTACGAGCAGTACTTC. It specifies CASSPGTQNSYEQYF.

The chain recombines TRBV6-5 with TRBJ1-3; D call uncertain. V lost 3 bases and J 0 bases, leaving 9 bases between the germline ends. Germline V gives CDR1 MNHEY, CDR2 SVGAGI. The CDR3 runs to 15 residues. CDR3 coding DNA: TGTGCCAGCAGTTATGGCTTTTACTCTGGAAACACCATATATTTT. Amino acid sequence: CASSYGFYSGNTIYF.